These T cell receptor beta chains were read from a single sample in a study of T cells in Graves' hyperthyroidism and ophthalmopathy. TCRdb reanalysed the multiplex PCR reads using MiXCR and keeps one entry per CDR3 protein. The table includes roughly 570,000 distinct CDR3 sequences, about half detected once. What was sequenced was peripheral blood or thyroid tissue (not recorded which). Receptors were obtained from an adult woman with Graves' disease, either hyperthyroidism or ophthalmopathy (not recorded which). CDR3s include the opening cysteine and the closing phenylalanine or tryptophan. D genes are given only for firm matches. A clone size is listed for some rows: how often the clone was seen (once, few, many), or a class if it is expanded.

clone_size: once; d_call: -; v_call: TRBV7-6; j_call: TRBJ2-2; cdr3_aa: CASSSLTGFWNTGELFF; cdr3_nt: TGTGCCAGCAGCTCGCTGACCGGGTTCTGGAACACCGGGGAGCTGTTTTTT
clone_size: many; d_call: -; v_call: TRBV11-2; j_call: TRBJ2-2; cdr3_aa: CASSFLRGLNTGELFF; cdr3_nt: TGTGCCAGCAGCTTCCTGCGGGGTCTCAACACCGGGGAGCTGTTTTTT
clone_size: many; d_call: TRBD1; v_call: TRBV9; j_call: TRBJ1-1; cdr3_aa: CASSVGTVSNTEAFF; cdr3_nt: TGTGCCAGCAGCGTGGGGACAGTGAGTAACACTGAAGCTTTCTTT
clone_size: -; d_call: -; v_call: TRBV2; j_call: TRBJ2-5; cdr3_aa: CASMGKEKRTTPQYF; cdr3_nt: TGTGCCAGCATGGGTAAAGAAAAGAGAACTACTCCCCAGTACTTC
clone_size: -; d_call: TRBD2; v_call: TRBV28; j_call: TRBJ2-7; cdr3_aa: CASTGVGTSNEQYF; cdr3_nt: TGTGCCAGCACTGGGGTGGGGACTAGCAACGAGCAGTACTTC
clone_size: many; d_call: -; v_call: TRBV12-3/TRBV12-4; j_call: TRBJ2-7; cdr3_aa: CASSHTGYDEQYF; cdr3_nt: TGTGCCAGCAGTCATACAGGGTATGACGAGCAGTACTTC
clone_size: -; d_call: TRBD2; v_call: TRBV5-1; j_call: TRBJ2-1; cdr3_aa: CASSLEGSGRLGEQFF; cdr3_nt: TGCGCCAGCAGCTTGGAGGGTAGCGGGAGATTGGGTGAGCAGTTCTTC
clone_size: -; d_call: TRBD1; v_call: TRBV7-9; j_call: TRBJ1-6; cdr3_aa: CASSLGALGQGSPLHF; cdr3_nt: TGTGCCAGCAGCTTAGGAGCTTTGGGACAGGGTTCACCCCTCCACTTT
clone_size: many; d_call: -; v_call: TRBV7-3; j_call: TRBJ2-5; cdr3_aa: CASSRGLGETQYF; cdr3_nt: TGTGCCAGCAGCCGGGGACTTGGGGAGACCCAGTACTTC
clone_size: many; d_call: -; v_call: TRBV20-1; j_call: TRBJ1-2; cdr3_aa: CSALGVRTTGTGYTF; cdr3_nt: TGCAGTGCTTTGGGCGTTCGGACCACCGGAACTGGCTACACCTTC
clone_size: many; d_call: TRBD1; v_call: TRBV7-9; j_call: TRBJ1-1; cdr3_aa: CASSLGQGITEAFF; cdr3_nt: TGTGCCAGCAGCCTAGGACAGGGAATCACTGAAGCTTTCTTT
clone_size: many; d_call: -; v_call: TRBV7-9; j_call: TRBJ2-7; cdr3_aa: CASSPRTSYEQYF; cdr3_nt: TGTGCCAGCAGCCCTCGCACCTCCTACGAGCAGTACTTC
clone_size: few; d_call: -; v_call: TRBV2; j_call: TRBJ1-6; cdr3_aa: CASSEVRINSPLHF; cdr3_nt: TGTGCCAGCAGTGAAGTCCGGATTAATTCACCCCTCCACTTT
clone_size: -; d_call: -; v_call: TRBV11-2; j_call: TRBJ1-5; cdr3_aa: CASSQDGAGDQPQHF; cdr3_nt: TGTGCCAGCAGCCAAGATGGGGCAGGGGATCAGCCCCAGCATTTT
clone_size: many; d_call: -; v_call: TRBV2; j_call: TRBJ1-1; cdr3_aa: CASSEGEGLGTEAFF; cdr3_nt: TGTGCCAGCAGTGAAGGAGAGGGTTTGGGAACTGAAGCTTTCTTT
clone_size: many; d_call: -; v_call: TRBV5-6; j_call: TRBJ1-1; cdr3_aa: CASSLGVTMNTEAFF; cdr3_nt: TGTGCCAGCAGCTTGGGAGTCACGATGAACACTGAAGCTTTCTTT
clone_size: many; d_call: TRBD1; v_call: TRBV5-1; j_call: TRBJ2-6; cdr3_aa: CASRTGFGANVLTF; cdr3_nt: TGCGCCAGCAGGACAGGGTTTGGGGCCAACGTCCTGACTTTC
clone_size: -; d_call: -; v_call: TRBV24-1; j_call: TRBJ2-1; cdr3_aa: CATSDAPSGGNEQFF; cdr3_nt: TGTGCCACCAGTGATGCTCCGTCTGGAGGGAATGAGCAGTTCTTC
clone_size: many; d_call: -; v_call: TRBV27; j_call: TRBJ1-2; cdr3_aa: CASSLSPVGPHGYTF; cdr3_nt: TGTGCCAGCAGTTTATCCCCCGTTGGCCCGCATGGCTACACCTTC
clone_size: -; d_call: -; v_call: TRBV29-1; j_call: TRBJ1-1; cdr3_aa: CSVEWVTEAFF; cdr3_nt: TGCAGCGTTGAATGGGTCACTGAAGCTTTCTTT
clone_size: -; d_call: -; v_call: TRBV7-3; j_call: TRBJ1-1; cdr3_aa: CASSKIGTEAFF; cdr3_nt: TGCGCCAGCAGCAAAATCGGCACTGAAGCTTTCTTT
clone_size: -; d_call: -; v_call: TRBV20-1; j_call: TRBJ1-2; cdr3_aa: CSGVGGEGGYTF; cdr3_nt: TGCAGTGGTGTTGGGGGAGAGGGTGGCTACACCTTC
clone_size: -; d_call: -; v_call: TRBV4-1; j_call: TRBJ1-4; cdr3_aa: CASSQGGATNEKLFF; cdr3_nt: TGCGCCAGCAGCCAAGGGGGGGCAACTAATGAAAAACTGTTTTTT
clone_size: -; d_call: -; v_call: TRBV15; j_call: TRBJ2-6; cdr3_aa: CATSSLGGPSGANVLTF; cdr3_nt: TGTGCCACCAGCAGTTTAGGGGGACCCTCTGGGGCCAACGTCCTGACTTTC
clone_size: many; d_call: TRBD1; v_call: TRBV15; j_call: TRBJ2-2; cdr3_aa: CATSFRGTGELFF; cdr3_nt: TGTGCCACCAGCTTCAGGGGGACCGGGGAGCTGTTTTTT
clone_size: -; d_call: TRBD2; v_call: TRBV10-2; j_call: TRBJ2-1; cdr3_aa: CASSEFTSGRSVEQFF; cdr3_nt: TGCGCCAGCAGTGAGTTTACTAGCGGGAGATCGGTTGAGCAGTTCTTC
clone_size: few; d_call: TRBD1; v_call: TRBV10-3; j_call: TRBJ1-1; cdr3_aa: CAIRDRGNTEAFF; cdr3_nt: TGTGCCATCAGGGACAGGGGAAACACTGAAGCTTTCTTT
clone_size: many; d_call: -; v_call: TRBV7-9; j_call: TRBJ2-7; cdr3_aa: CASSLGLNSYEQYF; cdr3_nt: TGTGCCAGCAGCTTAGGTCTTAACTCCTACGAGCAGTACTTC
clone_size: -; d_call: -; v_call: TRBV15; j_call: TRBJ2-5; cdr3_aa: CARHWGAETQYF; cdr3_nt: TGTGCTAGGCATTGGGGGGCGGAGACCCAGTACTTC
clone_size: many; d_call: TRBD2; v_call: TRBV11-2; j_call: TRBJ2-5; cdr3_aa: CASSDSTSGIGETQYF; cdr3_nt: TGTGCCAGCAGCGACTCGACTAGCGGGATTGGGGAGACCCAGTACTTC